This T cell receptor beta chain appears in the sequencing data of a study of cytomegalovirus exposure and HLA in healthy donors. The PCR used 60 Vbeta and 13 Jbeta primers. The protocol was immunoSEQ multiplex PCR, while the TCRdb copy is restricted to in-frame clones and leaves out a portion. The sample contains roughly 65,000 clones, roughly two thirds of which appear only once. On this clone: No antigen is known for it.

V lost 2 bases to trimming and J lost 5 bases, with 4 bases between them. The CDR3 consists of 12 residues. Germline V CDR1 and CDR2: GTSNPN, SVGIG (reference sequence). The study's findings and limits: Some V segments (TRBV6-2 and TRBV6-3 among them) were excluded as indistinguishable. Some TCR beta chains (roughly 160 of them) were listed as cytomegalovirus-associated. Earlier analysis found most TCR beta V segments productive about 90% or about 30% of the time.

Sample: PBMCs. The V gene is TRBV30, the J gene TRBJ1-6; D gene uncertain. The TCR originated in a man aged 40-55 years in good health and CMV-seropositive. The CDR3 DNA is TGTGCCTGGAGTCCTGATAATTCACCCCTCCACTTT. Translated: CAWSPDNSPLHF.